Listed below are T cell receptor beta chains from one sample, sequenced in a study of control samples from healthy donors and cancer patients. Here immunoSEQ multiplex PCR was the method, and the copy in TCRdb shows in-frame clones only, minus some. The data hold roughly 70,000 clones, with approximately 80% observed a single time. Sample: blood. All receptors derive from a man aged 45-65 years in good health. Both conserved end residues are part of each CDR3.

j_gene: TRBJ2-5
v_gene: TRBV24-1
CDR3aa: CATSESPPGLTQETQYF

j_gene: TRBJ2-7
v_gene: TRBV29-1
CDR3aa: CSVGYGTGGFEQYF

j_gene: TRBJ2-4
v_gene: TRBV5-5
CDR3aa: CASSSPDSALLF

j_gene: TRBJ1-3
v_gene: TRBV5-1
CDR3aa: CASRSDGGLSGNTIYF

j_gene: TRBJ2-2
v_gene: TRBV7-2
CDR3aa: CASSLSGGVGELFF

j_gene: TRBJ1-1
v_gene: TRBV24-1
CDR3aa: CATSDYNTEAFF

j_gene: TRBJ1-6
v_gene: TRBV13
CDR3aa: CASSGSNRINSPLHF

j_gene: TRBJ2-1
v_gene: TRBV25-1
CDR3aa: CASSDPDRASYNEQFF

j_gene: TRBJ1-1
v_gene: TRBV6-2/TRBV6-3
CDR3aa: CASSYSIGSGGAFF

j_gene: TRBJ1-1
v_gene: TRBV4-2
CDR3aa: CASSQAKGAGTEAFF

j_gene: TRBJ1-2
v_gene: TRBV3-1/TRBV3-2
CDR3aa: CASSQDVRTDGYTF

j_gene: TRBJ1-5
v_gene: TRBV10-3
CDR3aa: CAISVTTGSNQPQHF

j_gene: TRBJ2-7
v_gene: TRBV15
CDR3aa: CATSRDLAGAVEQYF

j_gene: TRBJ2-6
v_gene: TRBV29-1
CDR3aa: CSVEWRAGANVLTF

j_gene: TRBJ1-5
v_gene: TRBV7-8
CDR3aa: CASSLGDTSNQPQHF

j_gene: TRBJ2-3
v_gene: TRBV6-2/TRBV6-3
CDR3aa: CASRPSGDTDTQYF

j_gene: TRBJ2-7
v_gene: TRBV12-2
CDR3aa: CASRSNRGVEYEQYF

j_gene: TRBJ1-5
v_gene: TRBV30
CDR3aa: CAWSKSNQPQHF

j_gene: TRBJ1-2
v_gene: TRBV19
CDR3aa: CASSLVKNYGYTF

j_gene: TRBJ2-1
v_gene: TRBV9
CDR3aa: CASSVDGGSGEQFF

j_gene: TRBJ1-1
v_gene: TRBV18
CDR3aa: CASSPTGYTEAFF

j_gene: TRBJ2-7
v_gene: TRBV6-5
CDR3aa: CASSPLGTYYEQYF

j_gene: TRBJ2-3
v_gene: TRBV9
CDR3aa: CARGCFTDTQYF

j_gene: TRBJ2-1
v_gene: TRBV5-6
CDR3aa: CASSLGGAGYNEQFF

j_gene: TRBJ2-3
v_gene: TRBV5-1
CDR3aa: CASSSTGLAGRTDTQYF

j_gene: TRBJ2-3
v_gene: TRBV24-1
CDR3aa: CATSDLTSGGAIDTQYF

j_gene: TRBJ2-3
v_gene: TRBV19
CDR3aa: CASSITSGRNTQYF

j_gene: TRBJ2-3
v_gene: TRBV13
CDR3aa: CASSNYGLAGGLLSDTQYF

j_gene: TRBJ2-1
v_gene: TRBV10-3
CDR3aa: CAISESGAPGRISLFF

j_gene: TRBJ2-1
v_gene: TRBV7-9
CDR3aa: CASSPSGRVSYNEQFF

j_gene: TRBJ1-6
v_gene: TRBV27
CDR3aa: CASSWGLSNSPLHF